A selection of T cell receptor beta chains follows, all from one sample in a study of shared clonotypes between healthy human individuals. Here immunoSEQ multiplex PCR was the method, and the copy in TCRdb shows in-frame clones only, minus some. The sample records 400,000 to 500,000 clones, about three quarters being singletons. The sample taken for sequencing was PBMCs. Source of these receptors: a woman aged 40 to 55 in good health. Some clones in this sample may be carry-over from other donors' samples. CDR3s include the opening cysteine and the closing phenylalanine or tryptophan. The D gene is left open where the match is weak. Some rows mark clone size as missing; the rest say once, few, many or name a class of expanded clone.

d_call: TRBD2; clone_size: .; j_call: TRBJ2-1; v_call: TRBV7-7; cdr3_nt: TGTGCCAGCAGCTCACTAGCGGGAGGTCATAATGAGCAGTTCTTC; cdr3_aa: CASSSLAGGHNEQFF
d_call: TRBD1; clone_size: .; j_call: TRBJ2-1; v_call: TRBV19; cdr3_nt: TGTGCCAGTAGTCGGACAGGGGGCGGTTACAATGAGCAGTTCTTC; cdr3_aa: CASSRTGGGYNEQFF
d_call: .; clone_size: once; j_call: TRBJ2-6; v_call: TRBV4-3; cdr3_nt: TGCGCCAGCAGCCAAGATCACGCCAACTCTGGGGCCAACGTCCTGACTTTC; cdr3_aa: CASSQDHANSGANVLTF
d_call: .; clone_size: few; j_call: TRBJ1-1; v_call: TRBV10-3; cdr3_nt: TGTGCCATCAGTTCCCGGTCGGACACTGAAGCTTTCTTT; cdr3_aa: CAISSRSDTEAFF
d_call: TRBD2; clone_size: once; j_call: TRBJ2-1; v_call: TRBV9; cdr3_nt: TGTGCCAGCAGCGTAGTGGGGGGGTCCTACAATGAGCAGTTCTTC; cdr3_aa: CASSVVGGSYNEQFF
d_call: .; clone_size: .; j_call: TRBJ1-1; v_call: TRBV6-1; cdr3_nt: TGTGCCAGTCGAGACACTTGGGGGCAGGTGGCTTTCTTT; cdr3_aa: CASRDTWGQVAFF
d_call: .; clone_size: few; j_call: TRBJ2-5; v_call: TRBV2; cdr3_nt: TGTGCCAGCAGTGAAGTAGGGTTAGGGCAAGAGACCCAGTACTTC; cdr3_aa: CASSEVGLGQETQYF
d_call: TRBD1; clone_size: .; j_call: TRBJ1-2; v_call: TRBV7-9; cdr3_nt: TGTGCCAGCAGCTCGGACAGGGCGGGAATCTACACCTTC; cdr3_aa: CASSSDRAGIYTF
d_call: .; clone_size: .; j_call: TRBJ2-5; v_call: TRBV5-5; cdr3_nt: TGTGCCAGCAGCTTCGGCGGGGAACAAGAGACCCAGTACTTC; cdr3_aa: CASSFGGEQETQYF
d_call: TRBD2; clone_size: .; j_call: TRBJ2-7; v_call: TRBV28; cdr3_nt: TGTGCCCACGGGTCTAGCGGGATGTACGAGCAGTACTTC; cdr3_aa: CAHGSSGMYEQYF
d_call: TRBD1; clone_size: few; j_call: TRBJ2-6; v_call: TRBV7-3; cdr3_nt: TGTGCCAGCAGCTCGGACAGGGTCTCTGGGGCCAACGTCCTGACTTTC; cdr3_aa: CASSSDRVSGANVLTF
d_call: TRBD1; clone_size: few; j_call: TRBJ2-3; v_call: TRBV19; cdr3_nt: TGTGCCAGTAGTATTGGGACAGGGGCGGGGGATACGCAGTATTTT; cdr3_aa: CASSIGTGAGDTQYF
d_call: TRBD1; clone_size: few; j_call: TRBJ2-1; v_call: TRBV5-4; cdr3_nt: TGTGCCAGCAGCTTTGGGACAGGGATCGATGAGCAGTTCTTC; cdr3_aa: CASSFGTGIDEQFF
d_call: .; clone_size: .; j_call: TRBJ2-2; v_call: TRBV21-1; cdr3_nt: TGTGCCAGCAGCAATGACGGGACTACTCCTATAACCGGGGAGCTGTTTTTT; cdr3_aa: CASSNDGTTPITGELFF
d_call: TRBD2; clone_size: once; j_call: TRBJ2-1; v_call: TRBV6-6; cdr3_nt: TGTGCCAGCAGTGTCCTCGCAGCGACTAGCGGTAATGAGCAGTTCTTC; cdr3_aa: CASSVLAATSGNEQFF
d_call: .; clone_size: .; j_call: TRBJ2-7; v_call: TRBV9; cdr3_nt: TGTGCCAGCAGCGTAGGACTCGGGAAGTTCTACGAGCAGTACTTC; cdr3_aa: CASSVGLGKFYEQYF
d_call: TRBD2; clone_size: few; j_call: TRBJ2-1; v_call: TRBV5-1; cdr3_nt: TGCGCCAGCAGCTTGGGTGTGCTAGCGGCAAGCTCCTACAATGAGCAGTTCTTC; cdr3_aa: CASSLGVLAASSYNEQFF
d_call: .; clone_size: .; j_call: TRBJ1-6; v_call: TRBV6-5; cdr3_nt: TGTGCCAGCAGTCGACAGCGGGGGTCACCCCTCCACTTT; cdr3_aa: CASSRQRGSPLHF
d_call: .; clone_size: few; j_call: TRBJ2-7; v_call: TRBV19; cdr3_nt: TGTGCCAGTAGCCAGCTAGCGATCCCTACCTACGAGCAGTACTTC; cdr3_aa: CASSQLAIPTYEQYF
d_call: .; clone_size: .; j_call: TRBJ2-7; v_call: TRBV7-9; cdr3_nt: TGTGCCAGCAGCTTAGTCAGACACGAGCAGTACTTC; cdr3_aa: CASSLVRHEQYF
d_call: .; clone_size: many; j_call: TRBJ2-6; v_call: TRBV19; cdr3_nt: TGTGCCATTGGTTCGGAAGGGTCTGGGGCCAACGTCCTGACTTTC; cdr3_aa: CAIGSEGSGANVLTF
d_call: TRBD1; clone_size: many; j_call: TRBJ2-7; v_call: TRBV2; cdr3_nt: TGTGCCAGCAGGGGAGACAGGGACGAGCAGTACTTC; cdr3_aa: CASRGDRDEQYF
d_call: .; clone_size: once; j_call: TRBJ2-3; v_call: TRBV15; cdr3_nt: TGTGCCACCAGCAGAGAACTAGCAGAAACAGATACGCAGTATTTT; cdr3_aa: CATSRELAETDTQYF
d_call: .; clone_size: .; j_call: TRBJ1-4; v_call: TRBV27; cdr3_nt: TGTGCCGCGGGCGGAGGAGAGGAAAAACTGTTTTTT; cdr3_aa: CAAGGGEEKLFF
d_call: TRBD1; clone_size: .; j_call: TRBJ2-7; v_call: TRBV7-8; cdr3_nt: TGTGCCAGCAGCCCGGACAGGGCCGACGAGCAGTACTTC; cdr3_aa: CASSPDRADEQYF
d_call: .; clone_size: few; j_call: TRBJ2-6; v_call: TRBV2; cdr3_nt: TGTGCCAGCACCCAGGGAACTGGGGCCAACGTCCTGACTTTC; cdr3_aa: CASTQGTGANVLTF
d_call: TRBD2; clone_size: few; j_call: TRBJ2-1; v_call: TRBV6-4; cdr3_nt: TGTGCCAGCAGTGACTCGAGCGGGGGGGACTACAATGAGCAGTTCTTC; cdr3_aa: CASSDSSGGDYNEQFF
d_call: .; clone_size: once; j_call: TRBJ2-7; v_call: TRBV29-1; cdr3_nt: TGCAGCGCCTCGGAGACATACGAGCAGTACTTC; cdr3_aa: CSASETYEQYF
d_call: TRBD2; clone_size: .; j_call: TRBJ2-1; v_call: TRBV7-3; cdr3_nt: TGTGCCAGCAGCCTTTCGAAGTACGGACTAGCGGGCCCCTACAATGAGCAGTTCTTC; cdr3_aa: CASSLSKYGLAGPYNEQFF